A selection of T cell receptor beta chains follows, all from one sample in a study of cytomegalovirus exposure and HLA in healthy donors. Repertoires were generated with immunoSEQ multiplex PCR, while TCRdb's copy carries only in-frame clones and drops some. The sample has 150,000 to 200,000 clones, 80% to 85% seen once. Sequences were obtained from PBMCs. The receptors here all came from a boy aged 10-17 years in good health and CMV-seronegative. CDR3s include the opening cysteine and the closing phenylalanine or tryptophan. D genes are given only for firm matches.

d_call j_call v_call cdr3_nt cdr3_aa
. TRBJ2-4 TRBV6-5 TGTGCCAGCAGTTACGGCAGAGGAAACATTCAGTACTTC CASSYGRGNIQYF
TRBD2 TRBJ2-1 TRBV13 TGTGCCAGCAGCCAGACTAGCGGGGGGGGCTACAATGAGCAGTTCTTC CASSQTSGGGYNEQFF
TRBD2 TRBJ2-1 TRBV11-3 TGTGCCAGCAGCTTATCCGCGGGAGGCTACTACAATGAGCAGTTCTTC CASSLSAGGYYNEQFF
. TRBJ2-3 TRBV5-1 TGCGCCGGGTCCAGGCTCCCCACAGATACGCAGTATTTT CAGSRLPTDTQYF
. TRBJ1-2 TRBV30 TGTGCCTGGAGTAACAGATATGGCTACACCTTC CAWSNRYGYTF
. TRBJ2-5 TRBV21-1 TGTGCCAGCAGCAAAGTCCCCAATGTAATGCGGTACCTACGGGAGACCCAGTACTTC CASSKVPNVMRYLRETQYF
TRBD1 TRBJ1-1 TRBV7-9 TGTGCCAGCACCTCCAGGGACAGGGGGATCATGAACACTGAAGCTTTCTTT CASTSRDRGIMNTEAFF
. TRBJ1-2 TRBV12-5 TGTGCTAGTGGTTTGGGGCAGGGATGGGAAGGCTACACCTTC CASGLGQGWEGYTF
TRBD1 TRBJ2-2 TRBV5-4 TGTGCCAGCAGCTCGCCGCGACAGGGGGTGGGCGGGGAGCTGTTTTTT CASSSPRQGVGGELFF
TRBD1 TRBJ2-5 TRBV5-5 TGTGCCAGCAGCCCGGGACAGGCTGTTGAGACCCAGTACTTC CASSPGQAVETQYF
. TRBJ2-7 TRBV14 TGTGCCAGCAGCCATTGGCGGATTGGAAAGGGACTCCAGTTCTACGAGCAGTACTTC CASSHWRIGKGLQFYEQYF
. TRBJ2-7 TRBV9 TGTGCCAGCAGCGTAGGCGCTAGCTCCTACGAGCAGTACTTC CASSVGASSYEQYF